The 7 T cell receptor beta chains given below trace back to one sample, sequenced in a study of beta chain features in type 1 diabetes (dated by TCRdb to the late 2010s). The paper as a whole reports these results and caveats: A moderate but significant shortening of TCRB CDR3 length was observed in type 1 diabetes patients in all four CD4+ subsets.

To prepare the library, the immunoSEQ multiplex PCR assay was applied. All of the isolated RNA was reverse transcribed with the High Capacity cDNA Reverse Transcription Kit, so expressed TCRB transcripts were sequenced. TCRdb took this table from immuneACCESS and kept in-frame rearrangements with V and J called. Such tables lack part of the clones; where checked against another copy, unresolved V genes explain under half of the gap, and the rest is unexplained. Present in this sample are under 400,000 clones, 10% to 15% of which were seen just once. The ten biggest clones cover around 0.01% of the sample. These receptors lack a known antigen. Sequenced sample: naive CD4+ T cells from blood. The sample's cell subset or site label, decoded: true naive CD4+ T cells. The source of these receptors is a woman in her late teens or twenties with type 1 diabetes.

This clone was seen a few times. The J gene is TRBJ1-2, the V gene TRBV15, with D perhaps matching TRBD1 (6 bases). CDR1 LNHNV and CDR2 YYDKDF come from the germline V gene (reference sequence). CDR3 length: 16 amino acids. V lost 3 bases and J 8 bases, leaving 22 bases between the germline ends. CDR3 residues: CATSRQGTVRPLGYTF. The CDR3 coding sequence is TGTGCCACCAGCAGGCAGGGGACGGTCCGACCTCTCGGCTACACCTTC.

This clone was counted a few times. The chain links TRBV9 to TRBJ2-7; D is possibly TRBD2 (6 bases). The germline V and J ends were trimmed by 0 bases and 5 bases, with 15 bases remaining between them. CDR1 is SGDLS, CDR2 YYNGEE, per germline. The CDR3 contains 15 residues. The CDR3 coding sequence is TGTGCCAGCAGCGTAGACAGCGGGTCCCTAGACGAGCAGTACTTC. Its translation: CASSVDSGSLDEQYF.

The rearrangement links TRBV30 to TRBJ1-5; no reliable D call. CDR3 length equals 15 residues. The germline V gene encodes CDR1 GTSNPN and CDR2 SVGIG (reference sequence). Trimming stripped 4 bases from V and 3 bases from J, with 16 bases between. The DNA for the CDR3 is TGTGCCTGGACTCCTAAAAAGCGGATCAATCAGCCCCAGCATTTT. It codes for CAWTPKKRINQPQHF. The entire variable domain, with the rest obtained from reference TRBV30 and TRBJ1-5, is as follows: SQTIHQWPATLVQPVGSPLSLECTVEGTSNPNLYWYRQAAGRGLQLLFYSVGIGQISSEVPQNLSASRPQDRQFILSSKKLLLSDSGFYLCAWTPKKRINQPQHFGDGTRLSIL.

This clone was recorded a few times. The chain joins TRBV4-3 to TRBJ2-7, with TRBD2 matching 9 bases. CDR1 and CDR2 from the germline V gene are LGHNA and YSLEER. The trim removed 0 bases at V and 4 bases at J, leaving 7 bases unmatched. The CDR3 covers 16 residues. The CDR3 nucleotides are TGCGCCAGCAGCCAAGAGGGGTTAGCGGGGGCTTACGAGCAGTACTTC. Residues: CASSQEGLAGAYEQYF.

V gene TRBV20-1 combines with J gene TRBJ2-5; possible D gene TRBD2, 6 bases. The ends were cut back, 4 bases at V and 5 bases at J, with 8 bases in the middle. CDR3 size: 11 residues. Germline V lookup: CDR1 DFQATT, CDR2 SNEGSKA (reference sequence). In nucleotides, the CDR3 is TGCAGTGCTACCCTAGCGGAGACCCAGTACTTC. Its protein product is CSATLAETQYF.

V and J are TRBV6-5 and TRBJ1-2, with 7 nucleotides matching TRBD1. The CDR3 contains 14 residues. The trim removed 4 bases at V and 6 bases at J, leaving 8 bases unmatched. Germline-derived CDR1 and CDR2 are MNHEY and SVGAGI. CDR3 region: CASSSGQVVDGYTF. Here the CDR3 DNA reads TGTGCCAGCAGTTCAGGACAGGTAGTAGATGGCTACACCTTC.

The V gene is TRBV29-1, the J gene TRBJ2-5; a weak D match, TRBD2 (5 bases). Germline V gene sequence: CDR1 SQVTM, CDR2 ANQGSEA. Trimming took off 0 bases at V and 6 bases at J, with 20 bases between the two ends. The CDR3 is 16 amino acids. This chain's CDR3 is CSVEDLKRADGKTQYF. The DNA of the CDR3 is TGCAGCGTTGAAGATTTGAAACGGGCCGACGGGAAGACCCAGTACTTC.